This TCR beta chain was retrieved from a study of memory CD4+ T cells and cytomegalovirus serostatus. This CDR3 region has 15 residues. CDR1 and CDR2 from the germline V gene are SGHRS and YFSETQ. J gave up 2 bases and V 4 bases, and 7 bases lay outside the gene matches. Single viable CD3+CD4+CD8-CD45RO+ cells were sorted as the memory CD4+ T cells. Using immunoSEQ multiplex PCR, the repertoire was profiled, and TCRdb retains in-frame clones only, with some absent. Here the sample spans around 40,000 clones, roughly four fifths being singletons. The chain couples TRBV5-1 to TRBJ2-5, with 8 nucleotides matching TRBD1. The TCR originated in an adult in good health and CMV-seronegative. Material for sequencing was memory CD4+ T cells from blood. For the CDR3, the DNA is TGCGCCAGCAGCCTGGACAGGGTGGATCAAGAGACCCAGTACTTC. It yields the protein CASSLDRVDQETQYF. The full variable domain, with the rest looked up from reference TRBV5-1 and TRBJ2-5, is KAGVTQTPRYLIKTRGQQVTLSCSPISGHRSVSWYQQTPGQGLQFLFEYFSETQRNKGNFPGRFSGRQFSNSRSEMNVSTLELGDSALYLCASSLDRVDQETQYFGPGTRLLVL.